This passage covers 4 T cell receptor beta chains from one sample sequenced in a study of blood T cell repertoires in COVID-19. This table comes from immunoSEQ multiplex PCR, and its TCRdb copy is limited to in-frame clones, with some not included. The sample records about 340,000 clones, about 92% being singletons. Sequencing used PBMCs or T cells enriched from blood (not recorded which). These receptors were collected from a woman aged 25 to 45 who had recovered from COVID-19.

This sequence joins TRBV7-2 and TRBJ2-5; 8 nucleotides match TRBD1. Germline V CDR1 and CDR2: SGHTA, FQGNSA. The J segment lost 6 bases and the V segment lost 4 bases, leaving 13 bases of the junction unmatched. The CDR3 has 16 amino acids. The CDR3 is CASSSWTGLSEKTQYF. For the CDR3, the DNA is TGTGCCAGCAGCTCCTGGACAGGGTTAAGTGAGAAGACCCAGTACTTC.

The V gene is TRBV2, the J gene TRBJ1-2; 8 bases are shared with TRBD1. The V and J ends lost 6 bases and 8 bases, in that order; junction bases with no gene match: 11. The CDR3 covers 14 residues. Germline loops: CDR1 SNHLY, CDR2 FYNNEI. CDR3 DNA sequence: TGTGCCAGCAGGGACCCCCAGGGGGCAGGAGGCTACACCTTC. Encoded protein: CASRDPQGAGGYTF.

The chain recombines TRBV7-9 with TRBJ2-3, with 12 positions matching TRBD2. This CDR3 spans 15 amino acids. Germline loops: CDR1 SEHNR, CDR2 FQNEAQ (reference sequence). Germline trimming cut 2 bases from V and 5 bases from J; bases unmatched to any gene: 2. In nucleotides, the CDR3 is TGTGCCAGCAGCTTACCTAGCGGGGGGGAAGATACGCAGTATTTT. The encoded protein is CASSLPSGGEDTQYF.

This chain uses TRBV28 with TRBJ2-3, with no clear D. The CDR3 consists of 11 residues. V shed 8 bases and J shed 6 bases, with 9 bases lying between them. Germline lookup yields CDR1 MDHEN and CDR2 SYDVKM. CDR3 residues: CASRSGDTQYF. CDR3 coding DNA: TGTGCCAGCCGATCCGGGGATACGCAGTATTTT.